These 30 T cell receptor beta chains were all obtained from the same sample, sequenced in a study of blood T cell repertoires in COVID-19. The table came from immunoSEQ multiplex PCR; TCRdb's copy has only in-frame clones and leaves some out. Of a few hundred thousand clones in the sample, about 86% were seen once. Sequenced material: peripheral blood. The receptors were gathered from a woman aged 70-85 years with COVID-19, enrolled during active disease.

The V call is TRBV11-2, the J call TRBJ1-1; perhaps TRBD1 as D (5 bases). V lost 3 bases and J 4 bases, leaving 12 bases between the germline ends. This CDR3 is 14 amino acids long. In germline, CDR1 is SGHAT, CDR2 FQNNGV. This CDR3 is CASSFDGGTTEAFF. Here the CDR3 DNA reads TGTGCCAGCAGCTTCGATGGGGGGACCACTGAAGCTTTCTTT.

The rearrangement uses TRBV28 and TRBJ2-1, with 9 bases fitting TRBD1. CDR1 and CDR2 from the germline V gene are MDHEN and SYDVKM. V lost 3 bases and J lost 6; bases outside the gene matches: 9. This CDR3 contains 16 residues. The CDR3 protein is CASSFPPGQGINEQFF. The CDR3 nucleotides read TGTGCCAGCAGTTTCCCCCCGGGACAGGGAATCAATGAGCAGTTCTTC.

CDR3 bases: TGTGCCAGCAGACCGAGGGTTCTAGATACGCAGTATTTT. Translating it yields CASRPRVLDTQYF. The V gene is TRBV12-3 or TRBV12-4, the J gene TRBJ2-3, with D perhaps matching TRBD2 (5 bases). The CDR3 sequence is 13 residues long. V lost 6 bases and J 5 bases, leaving 12 bases between the germline ends.

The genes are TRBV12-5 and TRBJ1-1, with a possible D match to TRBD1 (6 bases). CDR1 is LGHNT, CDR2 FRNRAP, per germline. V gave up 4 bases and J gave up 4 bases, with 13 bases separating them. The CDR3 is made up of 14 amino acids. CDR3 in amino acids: CASGSQFRGTEAFF. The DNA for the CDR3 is TGTGCTAGTGGTTCACAGTTCAGGGGCACTGAAGCTTTCTTT.

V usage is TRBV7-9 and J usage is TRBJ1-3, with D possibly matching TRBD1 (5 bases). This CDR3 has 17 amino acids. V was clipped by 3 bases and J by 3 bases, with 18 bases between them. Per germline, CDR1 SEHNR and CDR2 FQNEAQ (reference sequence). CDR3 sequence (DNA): TGTGCCAGCAGCTTTTCGGCGGTTTGGGGGGGTGGAAACACCATATATTTT. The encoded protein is CASSFSAVWGGGNTIYF.

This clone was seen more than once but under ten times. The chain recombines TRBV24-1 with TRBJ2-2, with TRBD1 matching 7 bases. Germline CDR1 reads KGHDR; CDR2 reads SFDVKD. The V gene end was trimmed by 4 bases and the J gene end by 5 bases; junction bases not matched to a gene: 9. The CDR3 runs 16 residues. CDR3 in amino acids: CATSDFKGAETGELFF. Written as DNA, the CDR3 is TGTGCCACCAGTGACTTCAAGGGGGCTGAGACCGGGGAGCTGTTTTTT.

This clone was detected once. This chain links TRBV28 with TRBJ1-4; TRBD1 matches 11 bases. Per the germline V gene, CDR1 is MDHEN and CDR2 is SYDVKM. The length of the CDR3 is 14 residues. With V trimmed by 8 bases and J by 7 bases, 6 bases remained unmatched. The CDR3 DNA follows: TGTGCCAGCGGGACAGGGGGGTCTCGTGAAAAACTGTTTTTT. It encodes CASGTGGSREKLFF.

Here the CDR3 reads CASSQDVKRGGQETQYF. Here the CDR3 DNA reads TGTGCCAGCAGCCAAGATGTCAAGCGGGGGGGCCAAGAGACCCAGTACTTC. The chain employs TRBV3-1 (or the pseudogene TRBV3-2) and TRBJ2-5, with 10 nucleotides matching TRBD2. Germline V gene sequence: CDR1 LGHDT, CDR2 YNNKEL (reference sequence). This CDR3 is 17 amino acids long. V trimming: 0 bases; J trimming: 1 base; junction bases outside the gene matches: 5.

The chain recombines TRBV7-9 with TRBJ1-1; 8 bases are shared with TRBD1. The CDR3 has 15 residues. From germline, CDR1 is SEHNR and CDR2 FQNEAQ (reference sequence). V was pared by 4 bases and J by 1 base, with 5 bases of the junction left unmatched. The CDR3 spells CASSSTGTGNTEAFF. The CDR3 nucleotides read TGTGCCAGCAGCTCGACCGGGACAGGGAACACTGAAGCTTTCTTT.

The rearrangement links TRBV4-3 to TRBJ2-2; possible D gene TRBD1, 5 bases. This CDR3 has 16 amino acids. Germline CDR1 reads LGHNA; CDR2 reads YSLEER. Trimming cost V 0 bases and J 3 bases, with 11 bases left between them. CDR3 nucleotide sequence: TGCGCCAGCAGCCAAGAACTCAGGGTACACACCGGGGAGCTGTTTTTT. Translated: CASSQELRVHTGELFF.

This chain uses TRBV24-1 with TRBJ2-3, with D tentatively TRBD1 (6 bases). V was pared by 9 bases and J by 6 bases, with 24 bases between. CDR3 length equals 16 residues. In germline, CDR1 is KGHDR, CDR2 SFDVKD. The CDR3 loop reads CATPAGTTKEMDTQYF. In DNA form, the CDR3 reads TGTGCCACCCCCGCCGGGACAACGAAAGAGATGGATACGCAGTATTTT.

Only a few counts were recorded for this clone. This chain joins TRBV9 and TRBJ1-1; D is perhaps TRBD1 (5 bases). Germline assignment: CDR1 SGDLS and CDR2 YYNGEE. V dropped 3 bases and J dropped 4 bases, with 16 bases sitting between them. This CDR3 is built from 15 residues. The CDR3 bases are TGTGCCAGCAGCGGGGGGGTTGTAGGTCCCACTGAAGCTTTCTTT. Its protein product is CASSGGVVGPTEAFF.

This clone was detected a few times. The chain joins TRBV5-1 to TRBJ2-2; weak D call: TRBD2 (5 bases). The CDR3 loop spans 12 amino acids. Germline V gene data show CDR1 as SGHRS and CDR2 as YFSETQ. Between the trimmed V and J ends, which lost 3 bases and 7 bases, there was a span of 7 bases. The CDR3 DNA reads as TGCGCCAGCAGCTCGGGGAGCGGGGAGCTGTTTTTT. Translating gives CASSSGSGELFF.

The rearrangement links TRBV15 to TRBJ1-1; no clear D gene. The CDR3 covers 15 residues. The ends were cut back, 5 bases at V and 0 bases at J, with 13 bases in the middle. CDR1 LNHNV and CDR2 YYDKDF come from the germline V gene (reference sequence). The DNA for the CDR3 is TGTGCCACCAGCTCCGCGCAACTACTGAACACTGAAGCTTTCTTT. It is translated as CATSSAQLLNTEAFF.

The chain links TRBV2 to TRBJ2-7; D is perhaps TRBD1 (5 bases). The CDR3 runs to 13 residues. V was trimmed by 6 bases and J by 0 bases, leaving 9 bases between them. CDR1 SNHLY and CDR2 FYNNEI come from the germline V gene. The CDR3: CASSRQSSYEQYF. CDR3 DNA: TGTGCCAGCAGCCGACAGAGCTCCTACGAGCAGTACTTC.

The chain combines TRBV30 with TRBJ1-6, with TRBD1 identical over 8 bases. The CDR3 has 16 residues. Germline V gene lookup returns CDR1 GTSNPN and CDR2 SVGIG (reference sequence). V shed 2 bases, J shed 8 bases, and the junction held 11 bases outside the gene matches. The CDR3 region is CAWSQGQGEVDSPLHF. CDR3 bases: TGTGCCTGGAGTCAAGGACAGGGCGAGGTCGATTCACCCCTCCACTTT.

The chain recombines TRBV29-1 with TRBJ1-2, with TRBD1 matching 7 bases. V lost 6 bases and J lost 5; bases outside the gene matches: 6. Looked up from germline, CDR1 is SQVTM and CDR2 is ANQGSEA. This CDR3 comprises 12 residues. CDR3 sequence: CSVNDREYGYTF. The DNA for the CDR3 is TGCAGCGTCAATGACAGGGAGTATGGCTACACCTTC.

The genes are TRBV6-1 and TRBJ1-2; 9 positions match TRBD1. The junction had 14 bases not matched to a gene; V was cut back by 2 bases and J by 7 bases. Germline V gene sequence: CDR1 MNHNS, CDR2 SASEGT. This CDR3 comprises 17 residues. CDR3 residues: CASSERGPGQGGGGYTF. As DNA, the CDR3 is TGTGCCAGCAGTGAAAGGGGGCCGGGACAGGGAGGTGGTGGCTACACCTTC.

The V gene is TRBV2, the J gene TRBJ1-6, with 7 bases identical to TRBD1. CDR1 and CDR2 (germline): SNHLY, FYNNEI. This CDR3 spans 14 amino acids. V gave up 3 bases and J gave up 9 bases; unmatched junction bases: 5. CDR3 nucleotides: TGTGCCAGCAGTGATAGGGGGCGCGGTTCACCCCTCCACTTT. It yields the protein CASSDRGRGSPLHF.

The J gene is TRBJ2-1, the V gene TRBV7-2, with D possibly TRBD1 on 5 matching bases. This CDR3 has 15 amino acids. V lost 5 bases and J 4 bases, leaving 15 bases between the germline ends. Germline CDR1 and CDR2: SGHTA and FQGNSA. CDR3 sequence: CASSVQVTAYNEQFF. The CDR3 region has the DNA TGTGCCAGCAGCGTGCAAGTGACAGCGTACAATGAGCAGTTCTTC.

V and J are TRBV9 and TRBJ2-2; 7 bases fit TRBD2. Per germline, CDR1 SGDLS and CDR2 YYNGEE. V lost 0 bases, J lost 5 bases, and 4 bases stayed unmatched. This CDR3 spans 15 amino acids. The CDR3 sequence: CASSVAGGSTGELFF. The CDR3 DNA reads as TGTGCCAGCAGCGTAGCGGGGGGTAGTACCGGGGAGCTGTTTTTT.

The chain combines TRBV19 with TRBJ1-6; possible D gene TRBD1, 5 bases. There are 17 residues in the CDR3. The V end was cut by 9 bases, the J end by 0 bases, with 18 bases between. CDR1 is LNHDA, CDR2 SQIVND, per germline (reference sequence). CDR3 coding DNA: TGTGCCAGCACTGACAGTTTCCGACACTCCTATAATTCACCCCTCCACTTT. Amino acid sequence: CASTDSFRHSYNSPLHF.

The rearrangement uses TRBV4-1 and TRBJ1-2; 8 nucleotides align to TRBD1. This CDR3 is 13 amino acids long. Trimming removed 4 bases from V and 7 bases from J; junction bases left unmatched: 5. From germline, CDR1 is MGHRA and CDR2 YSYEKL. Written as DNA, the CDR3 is TGCGCCAGCAGCCTCCAGGGGGCGAGTGGCTACACCTTC. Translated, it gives CASSLQGASGYTF.

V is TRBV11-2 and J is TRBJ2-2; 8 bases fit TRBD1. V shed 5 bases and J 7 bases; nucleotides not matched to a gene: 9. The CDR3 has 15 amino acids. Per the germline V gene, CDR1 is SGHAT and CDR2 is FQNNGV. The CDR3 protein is CASSSRTGKGGELFF. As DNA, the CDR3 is TGTGCCAGCAGCAGCCGGACAGGGAAAGGCGGGGAGCTGTTTTTT.

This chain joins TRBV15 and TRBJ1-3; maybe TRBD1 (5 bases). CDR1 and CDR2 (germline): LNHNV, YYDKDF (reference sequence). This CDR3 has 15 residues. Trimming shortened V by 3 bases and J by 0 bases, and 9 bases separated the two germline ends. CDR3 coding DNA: TGTGCCACCAGCAGTTCAGGGCTCTCTGGAAACACCATATATTTT. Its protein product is CATSSSGLSGNTIYF.

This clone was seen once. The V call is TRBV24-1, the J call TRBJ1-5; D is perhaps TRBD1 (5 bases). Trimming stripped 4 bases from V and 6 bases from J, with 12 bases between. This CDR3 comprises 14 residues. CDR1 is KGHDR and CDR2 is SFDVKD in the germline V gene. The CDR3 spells CATSDAGWGQPQHF. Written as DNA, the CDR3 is TGTGCCACCAGTGACGCAGGGTGGGGTCAGCCCCAGCATTTT.

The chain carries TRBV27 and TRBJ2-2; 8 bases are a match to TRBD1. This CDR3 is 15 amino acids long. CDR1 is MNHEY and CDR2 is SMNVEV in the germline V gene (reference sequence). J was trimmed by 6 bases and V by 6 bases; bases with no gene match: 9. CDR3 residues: CASSGDRFFSGELFF. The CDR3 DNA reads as TGTGCCAGCAGCGGGGACAGGTTTTTTTCCGGGGAGCTGTTTTTT.

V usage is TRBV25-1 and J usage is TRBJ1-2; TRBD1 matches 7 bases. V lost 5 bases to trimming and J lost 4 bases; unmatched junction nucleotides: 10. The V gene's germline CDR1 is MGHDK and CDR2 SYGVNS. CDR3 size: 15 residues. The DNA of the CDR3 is TGTGCCAGCAGTCCCAGTAAGGGGGCTGGCTATGGCTACACCTTC. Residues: CASSPSKGAGYGYTF.

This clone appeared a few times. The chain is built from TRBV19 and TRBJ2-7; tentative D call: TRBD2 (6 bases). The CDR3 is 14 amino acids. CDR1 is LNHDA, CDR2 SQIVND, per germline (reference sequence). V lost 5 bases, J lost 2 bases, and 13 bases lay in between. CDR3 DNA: TGTGCCAGTAGTGCCACAGCGGGCCCCTACGAGCAGTACTTC. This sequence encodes CASSATAGPYEQYF.

CDR3 sequence reads: CASSNRAGANVLTF. The CDR3, as DNA: TGTGCCAGCAGTAACAGGGCTGGGGCCAACGTCCTGACTTTC. The chain uses TRBV28 and TRBJ2-6, with TRBD1 as a possible D gene (6 bases). The CDR3 consists of 14 residues. Trimming took off 5 bases at V and 2 bases at J, with 7 bases between the two ends. In germline, CDR1 is MDHEN, CDR2 SYDVKM.